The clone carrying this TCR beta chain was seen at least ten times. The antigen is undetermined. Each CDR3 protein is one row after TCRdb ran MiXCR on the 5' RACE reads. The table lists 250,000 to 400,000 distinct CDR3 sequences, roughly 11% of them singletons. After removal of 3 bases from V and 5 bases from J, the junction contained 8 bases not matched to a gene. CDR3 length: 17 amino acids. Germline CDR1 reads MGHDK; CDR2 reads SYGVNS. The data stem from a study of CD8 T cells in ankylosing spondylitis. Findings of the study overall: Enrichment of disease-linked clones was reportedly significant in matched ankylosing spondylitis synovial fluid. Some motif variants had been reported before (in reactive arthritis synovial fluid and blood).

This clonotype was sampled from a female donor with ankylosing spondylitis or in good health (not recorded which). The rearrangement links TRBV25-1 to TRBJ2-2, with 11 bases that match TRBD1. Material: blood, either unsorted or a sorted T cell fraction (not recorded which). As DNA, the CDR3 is TGTGCCAGCAGTGAGGTCGTACGGGACAGGGGGACCGGGGAGCTGTTTTTT. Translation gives CASSEVVRDRGTGELFF.